Included here is one T cell receptor (beta chain) sequence, with context. The target antigen is unknown. The data are from a study of blood T cells in healthy people across ages. A second about 7 to 12 cycle PCR used barcoded and J-beta primers. TCRdb re-called the 5' RACE reads with MiXCR, one entry per CDR3 protein. The table shows more than 750,000 distinct CDR3 sequences, with approximately 32% occurring only once. PBMCs were isolated at a quantity of at least 6 million per sample. CDR1 is GTSNPN and CDR2 is SVGIG in the germline V gene (reference sequence). This CDR3 has 13 residues. Trimming at V came to 5 bases and at J to 1 base, leaving 3 bases not matched to a gene. Overall study results and limits: Fewer expanded clones and more diversity marked long-lived versus aged donors. Because donor CMV status was unknown, expanded clonotype changes were possibly confounded.

These data were also filed under a second study, of T cells of mothers and their children. From that second work: cDNA was made from all extracted RNA, around 1.6 ug per 15 ul.

This receptor was identified in a woman between 40 and 50 years old in good health. The sample consisted of blood. The rearrangement links TRBV30 to TRBJ1-1, with 8 bases fitting TRBD1. CDR3 in DNA: TGTGCCTGGGAGGGACAGGCGAACACTGAAGCTTTCTTT. This sequence encodes CAWEGQANTEAFF. Full variable domain (missing parts from reference TRBV30 and TRBJ1-1): SQTIHQWPATLVQPVGSPLSLECTVEGTSNPNLYWYRQAAGRGLQLLFYSVGIGQISSEVPQNLSASRPQDRQFILSSKKLLLSDSGFYLCAWEGQANTEAFFGQGTRLTVV.